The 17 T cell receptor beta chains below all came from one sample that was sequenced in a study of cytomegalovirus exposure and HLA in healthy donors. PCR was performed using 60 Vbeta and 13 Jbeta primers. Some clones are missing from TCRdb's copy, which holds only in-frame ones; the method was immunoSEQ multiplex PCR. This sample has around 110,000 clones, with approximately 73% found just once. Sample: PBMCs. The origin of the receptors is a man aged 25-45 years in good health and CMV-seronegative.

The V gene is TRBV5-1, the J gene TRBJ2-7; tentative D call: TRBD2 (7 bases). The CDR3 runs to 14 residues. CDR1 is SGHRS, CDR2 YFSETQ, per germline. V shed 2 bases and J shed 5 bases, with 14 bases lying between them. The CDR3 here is CASSFGGPSDEQYF. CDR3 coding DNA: TGCGCCAGCAGCTTCGGGGGGCCGAGTGACGAGCAGTACTTC.

CDR3 sequence: CASNTGNFNQPQHF. As DNA, the CDR3 is TGTGCCAGTAATACAGGGAACTTCAATCAGCCCCAGCATTTT. V gene TRBV19 combines with J gene TRBJ1-5, with a tentative D call TRBD1 (6 bases). The V end was cut by 7 bases, the J end by 3 bases, with 13 bases between. The germline gives CDR1 LNHDA, CDR2 SQIVND (reference sequence). This CDR3 comprises 14 residues.

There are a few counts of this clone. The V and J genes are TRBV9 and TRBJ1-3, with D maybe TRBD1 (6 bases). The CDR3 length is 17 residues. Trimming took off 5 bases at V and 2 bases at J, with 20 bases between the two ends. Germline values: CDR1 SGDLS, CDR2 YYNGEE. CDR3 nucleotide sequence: TGTGCCAGCAGACGTAGACAGGAGCCAACCCCTGGAAACACCATATATTTT. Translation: CASRRRQEPTPGNTIYF.

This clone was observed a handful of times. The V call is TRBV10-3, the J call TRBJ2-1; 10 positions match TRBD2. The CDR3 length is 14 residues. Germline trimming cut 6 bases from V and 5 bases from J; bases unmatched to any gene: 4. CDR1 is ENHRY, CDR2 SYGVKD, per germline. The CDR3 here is CAIRSGRDDNEQFF. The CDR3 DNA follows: TGTGCCATCAGGAGCGGGAGGGATGACAATGAGCAGTTCTTC.

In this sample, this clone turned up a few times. The CDR3 DNA sequence: TGTGCCAGCATGCGGGGGCTAGCGGGAGGATACGAGCAGTACTTC. Translation: CASMRGLAGGYEQYF. The chain recombines TRBV6-5 with TRBJ2-5; TRBD2 agrees at 11 bases. The DNA end favors TRBJ2-7, so the J call may be wrong. Germline CDR1 and CDR2: MNHEY and SVGAGI. The CDR3 covers 15 residues.

CDR3: CAWSVLVPEAFF. The CDR3 bases are TGTGCCTGGAGTGTATTAGTCCCTGAAGCTTTCTTT. The V and J genes are TRBV30 and TRBJ1-1; D is undetermined. Looked up from germline, CDR1 is GTSNPN and CDR2 is SVGIG (reference sequence). V was trimmed by 0 bases and J by 6 bases, leaving 8 bases between them. The CDR3 contains 12 residues.

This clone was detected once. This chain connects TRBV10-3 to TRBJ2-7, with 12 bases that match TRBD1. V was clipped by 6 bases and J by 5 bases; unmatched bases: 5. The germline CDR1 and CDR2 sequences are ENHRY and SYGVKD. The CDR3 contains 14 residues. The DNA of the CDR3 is TGTGCCATCAGCCGGGACAGGGGGCGGGACGAGCAGTACTTC. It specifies CAISRDRGRDEQYF.

The CDR3 protein is CASAGASSYEQYF. The CDR3 nucleotides read TGTGCCAGCGCAGGGGCTAGCTCCTACGAGCAGTACTTC. The rearrangement links TRBV7-9 to TRBJ2-7, with D tentatively TRBD1 (6 bases). This CDR3 is built from 13 residues. Germline-derived CDR1 and CDR2 are SEHNR and FQNEAQ (reference sequence). V dropped 8 bases and J dropped 0 bases, with 11 bases sitting between them.

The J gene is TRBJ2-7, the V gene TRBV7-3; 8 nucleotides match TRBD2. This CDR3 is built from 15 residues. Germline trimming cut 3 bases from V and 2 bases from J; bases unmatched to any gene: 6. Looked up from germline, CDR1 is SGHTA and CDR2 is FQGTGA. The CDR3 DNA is TGTGCCAGCAGCTTTGAAGCGGGGGTTCCCTACGAGCAGTACTTC. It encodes CASSFEAGVPYEQYF.

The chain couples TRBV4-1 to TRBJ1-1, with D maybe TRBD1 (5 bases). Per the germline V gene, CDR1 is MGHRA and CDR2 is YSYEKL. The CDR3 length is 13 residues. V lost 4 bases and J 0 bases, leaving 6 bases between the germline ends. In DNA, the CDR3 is TGCGCCAGCAGCCCACAGGTGAACACTGAAGCTTTCTTT. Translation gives CASSPQVNTEAFF.

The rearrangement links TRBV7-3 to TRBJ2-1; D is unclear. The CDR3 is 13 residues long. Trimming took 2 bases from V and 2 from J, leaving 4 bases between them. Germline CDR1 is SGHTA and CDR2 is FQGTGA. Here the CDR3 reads CASSLGTYNEQFF. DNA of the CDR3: TGTGCCAGCAGCTTAGGCACCTACAATGAGCAGTTCTTC.

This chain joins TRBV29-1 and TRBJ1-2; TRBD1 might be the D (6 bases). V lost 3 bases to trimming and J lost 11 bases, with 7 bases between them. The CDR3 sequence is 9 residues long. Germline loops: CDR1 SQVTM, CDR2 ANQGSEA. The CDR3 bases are TGCAGCGTTGAGCAGGGGTACACCTTC. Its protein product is CSVEQGYTF.

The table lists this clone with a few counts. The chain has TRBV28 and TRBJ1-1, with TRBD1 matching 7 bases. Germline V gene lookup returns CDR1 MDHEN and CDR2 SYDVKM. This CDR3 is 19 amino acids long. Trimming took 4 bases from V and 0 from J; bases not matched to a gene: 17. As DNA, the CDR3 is TGTGCCAGCAGTTCCTCCCCCGGGACAGCTTCACTAATGAACACTGAAGCTTTCTTT. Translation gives CASSSSPGTASLMNTEAFF.

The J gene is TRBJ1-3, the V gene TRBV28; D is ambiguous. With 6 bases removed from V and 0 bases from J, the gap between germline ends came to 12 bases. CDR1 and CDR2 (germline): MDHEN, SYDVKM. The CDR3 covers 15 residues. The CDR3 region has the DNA TGTGCCAGCAGGGCCGAACGAATCTCTGGAAACACCATATATTTT. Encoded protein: CASRAERISGNTIYF.

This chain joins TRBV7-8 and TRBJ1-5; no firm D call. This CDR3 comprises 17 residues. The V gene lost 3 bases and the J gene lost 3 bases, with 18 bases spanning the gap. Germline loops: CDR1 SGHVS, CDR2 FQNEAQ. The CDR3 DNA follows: TGTGCCAGCAGCTTGCCGGCGGGCAGTCACTTCAATCAGCCCCAGCATTTT. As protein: CASSLPAGSHFNQPQHF. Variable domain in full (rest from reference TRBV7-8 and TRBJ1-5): GAGVSQSPRYKVAKRGQDVALRCDPISGHVSLFWYQQALGQGPEFLTYFQNEAQLDKSGLPSDRFFAERPEGSVSTLKIQRTQQEDSAVYLCASSLPAGSHFNQPQHFGDGTRLSIL.

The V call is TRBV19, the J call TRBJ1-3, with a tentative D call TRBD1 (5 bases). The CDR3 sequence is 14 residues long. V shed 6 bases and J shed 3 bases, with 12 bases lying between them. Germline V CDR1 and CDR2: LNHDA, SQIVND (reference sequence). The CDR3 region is CASRHQGSGNTIYF. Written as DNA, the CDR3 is TGTGCCAGTAGGCACCAGGGTAGTGGAAACACCATATATTTT.

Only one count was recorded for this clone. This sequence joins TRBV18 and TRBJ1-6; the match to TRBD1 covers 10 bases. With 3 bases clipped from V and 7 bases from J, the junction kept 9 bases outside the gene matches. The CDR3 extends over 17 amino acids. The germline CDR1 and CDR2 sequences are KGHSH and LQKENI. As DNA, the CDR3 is TGTGCCAGCTCACCCCGACCCCCGGGACAGGGGAATTCACCCCTCCACTTT. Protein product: CASSPRPPGQGNSPLHF.